This passage covers 16 T cell receptor beta chains from one sample sequenced in a study of response to subunit inactivated influenza vaccine. TCRdb independently ran MiXCR on the RT-PCR reads; one entry per CDR3 protein. Of 250,000 to 350,000 distinct CDR3 sequences in the sample, around 20% are singletons; the top ten hold 10%. This sample comprised PBMCs from blood, obtained about 20 months after vaccination. Receptors originate from a man aged 50-75 years who received an inactivated influenza vaccine.

The chain links TRBV7-9 to TRBJ2-7, with D possibly TRBD1 on 7 matching bases. The V end was cut by 5 bases, the J end by 4 bases, with 9 bases between. This CDR3 spans 12 amino acids. The germline V gene has CDR1 SEHNR and CDR2 FQNEAQ (reference sequence). The CDR3 sequence: CASSQGGYEQYF. The DNA for the CDR3 is TGTGCCAGCAGCCAGGGGGGATACGAGCAGTACTTC.

The chain employs TRBV12-3 or TRBV12-4 and TRBJ2-1; D remains unclear. The ends were cut back, 8 bases at V and 6 bases at J, with 17 bases in the middle. The CDR3 loop spans 14 amino acids. The CDR3: CASGPRYETNEQFF. The CDR3 DNA reads TGTGCCAGCGGACCCCGGTACGAGACCAATGAGCAGTTCTTC.

This clonotype came up once. The rearrangement links TRBV6-5 to TRBJ1-1; TRBD1 might be the D (5 bases). Trimming removed 2 bases at V and 3 bases at J, with 16 bases between. This CDR3 has 16 amino acids. CDR1 is MNHEY, CDR2 SVGAGI, per germline. The CDR3 loop reads CASSYAPQGWDTEAFF. CDR3 nucleotides: TGTGCCAGCAGTTACGCCCCCCAGGGATGGGACACTGAAGCTTTCTTT.

The rearrangement uses TRBV4-2 and TRBJ1-2; D not certain. The CDR3 consists of 17 residues. V shed 0 bases and J shed 1 base, with 15 bases lying between them. Germline CDR1 is LGHNA and CDR2 is YNFKEQ. Here the CDR3 DNA reads TGTGCCAGCAGCCAAGAGGTCCGGACCCTTTTTAACTATGGCTACACCTTC. This gives the protein CASSQEVRTLFNYGYTF.

The table lists this clonotype with many counts. The genes are TRBV6-5 and TRBJ1-2, with TRBD1 matching 8 bases. The V gene's germline CDR1 is MNHEY and CDR2 SVGAGI. The ends lost 5 bases at V and 6 bases at J; junction bases unmatched: 14. The CDR3 extends over 16 amino acids. Written as DNA, the CDR3 is TGTGCCAGCAGTACTGCTGCGACAGGACAGGGTCATGGCTACACCTTC. This encodes CASSTAATGQGHGYTF.

This clonotype was found a few times. The chain is built from TRBV29-1 and TRBJ2-1; TRBD2 agrees at 12 bases. Germline CDR1 SQVTM, CDR2 ANQGSEA. The CDR3 is made up of 17 amino acids. J gave up 2 bases and V 2 bases, and 7 bases lay outside the gene matches. DNA of the CDR3: TGCAGCGTTGAACTAGCGGGGGGGCTAAACCCCTACAATGAGCAGTTCTTC. Residues: CSVELAGGLNPYNEQFF.

The rearrangement joins TRBV7-2 to TRBJ2-3; 9 positions match TRBD2. V trimming: 6 bases; J trimming: 0 bases; junction bases outside the gene matches: 10. CDR1 is SGHTA, CDR2 FQGNSA, per germline. This CDR3 is 17 amino acids long. As DNA, the CDR3 is TGTGCCAGCAGATCCAGGCTAGCGGGGCCTAGCACAGATACGCAGTATTTT. It translates to CASRSRLAGPSTDTQYF.

This clonotype has a count of ten or more. The J gene is TRBJ1-1, the V gene TRBV29-1, with D perhaps TRBD1 (5 bases). Germline V gives CDR1 SQVTM, CDR2 ANQGSEA. Between the trimmed V and J ends, which lost 4 bases and 0 bases, there was a span of 9 bases. The CDR3 consists of 13 residues. Here the CDR3 reads CSVARVLNTEAFF. The CDR3 DNA follows: TGCAGCGTTGCCAGGGTATTGAACACTGAAGCTTTCTTT.

The chain carries TRBV24-1 and TRBJ2-1; perhaps TRBD2 as D (7 bases). Germline V gene sequence: CDR1 KGHDR, CDR2 SFDVKD. The CDR3 has 19 residues. V was trimmed by 5 bases and J by 0 bases, leaving 22 bases between them. CDR3 DNA sequence: TGTGCCACCAGTGGAGGGGGGGGCAGGACACGTTTCTCCTACAATGAGCAGTTCTTC. Encoded protein: CATSGGGGRTRFSYNEQFF.

The chain recombines TRBV6-5 with TRBJ1-6; D gene uncertain. Germline V CDR1 and CDR2: MNHEY, SVGAGI. V was cut by 0 bases and J by 5 bases, with 5 bases left in between. This CDR3 contains 14 residues. The chain's CDR3 is CASSYSKDNSPLHF. CDR3 DNA sequence: TGTGCCAGCAGTTACTCGAAGGATAATTCACCCCTCCACTTT.

V gene TRBV6-2 or TRBV6-3 combines with J gene TRBJ1-2, with D possibly matching TRBD1 (5 bases). V was trimmed by 4 bases and J by 4 bases, leaving 10 bases between them. The germline V gene has CDR1 MNHEY and CDR2 SVGEGT. This CDR3 comprises 13 residues. The CDR3 region is CASSLGLRYGYTF. CDR3 bases: TGTGCCAGCAGTTTGGGACTGCGCTATGGCTACACCTTC.

The chain recombines TRBV9 with TRBJ1-5; no reliable D call. The germline gives CDR1 SGDLS, CDR2 YYNGEE. The V end lost 10 bases, the J end lost 6 bases, and 8 bases lay between the germline ends. The CDR3 is 10 amino acids. The CDR3 bases are TGTGCCGGCTCCGGTCAGCCCCAGCATTTT. It translates to CAGSGQPQHF. Full variable domain (remainder filled in from reference TRBV9 and TRBJ1-5): DSGVTQTPKHLITATGQRVTLRCSPRSGDLSVYWYQQSLDQGLQFLIQYYNGEERAKGNILERFSAQQFPDLHSELNLSSLELGDSALYFCAGSGQPQHFGDGTRLSIL.

This sequence joins TRBV5-5 and TRBJ1-1, with D maybe TRBD1 (6 bases). The CDR3 loop spans 14 amino acids. V was clipped by 4 bases and J by 1 base, with 11 bases between them. CDR1 is SGHKS, CDR2 YYEKEE, per germline (reference sequence). CDR3 nucleotide sequence: TGTGCCAGCAGCCTCCGGGACACGAACACTGAAGCTTTCTTT. This sequence encodes CASSLRDTNTEAFF.

This chain joins TRBV11-2 and TRBJ2-3, with 7 bases identical to TRBD1. The CDR3 extends over 18 amino acids. Germline CDR1 and CDR2: SGHAT and FQNNGV. Unmatched junction bases numbered 12, after V lost 2 bases and J lost 1 base. The CDR3 loop reads CASSLSRIRQGGTDTQYF. CDR3 nucleotide sequence: TGTGCCAGCAGCTTATCTCGGATTAGACAGGGCGGCACAGATACGCAGTATTTT.

This clonotype was observed a few times. The V gene is TRBV6-2 or TRBV6-3, the J gene TRBJ1-3; D is unresolved. The CDR3 is 15 amino acids. V was cut by 5 bases and J by 0 bases, with 11 bases left in between. Germline V gene data show CDR1 as MNHEY and CDR2 as SVGEGT. DNA for the CDR3: TGTGCCAGCAGTCGCCCCCAGGACTCTGGAAACACCATATATTTT. Translated, it gives CASSRPQDSGNTIYF.

The chain employs TRBV20-1 and TRBJ2-7; the match to TRBD1 covers 11 bases. Germline CDR1 DFQATT, CDR2 SNEGSKA (reference sequence). The CDR3 has 16 amino acids. J was trimmed by 0 bases and V by 0 bases; bases with no gene match: 4. The chain's CDR3 is CSARESGTGGSYEQYF. The CDR3 DNA reads as TGCAGTGCTAGAGAGTCCGGGACAGGGGGCTCCTACGAGCAGTACTTC.